A selection of T cell receptor beta chains follows, all from one sample in a study of blood T cell dynamics during melanoma immunotherapy. Profiled with immunoSEQ multiplex PCR; TCRdb holds only in-frame clones, not every one. Of several thousand clones in the sample, more than 65% were seen once. Sample: blood, taken from a patient treated with checkpoint blockade. The origin of the receptors is a human donor with melanoma. CDR3s include the opening cysteine and the closing phenylalanine or tryptophan. Each record gives: CDR3 protein, CDR3 DNA, J gene, clone size, V gene, D gene. D genes are given only for firm matches. Only some rows state a clone size, as once, few, many or a class for expanded clones.

CDR3 protein: CASSFRGGNQPQHF
CDR3 DNA: TGTGCCAGCAGCTTCCGAGGAGGCAATCAGCCCCAGCATTTT
J gene: TRBJ1-5
clone size: -
V gene: TRBV7-9
D gene: -

CDR3 protein: CASSQVDDRGNSPLHF
CDR3 DNA: TGCGCCAGCAGCCAAGTGGACGACAGGGGAAATTCACCCCTCCACTTT
J gene: TRBJ1-6
clone size: once
V gene: TRBV4-1
D gene: TRBD1

CDR3 protein: CASSLAPVGAWTEAFF
CDR3 DNA: TGCGCCAGCAGCTTGGCCCCAGTGGGGGCTTGGACTGAAGCTTTCTTT
J gene: TRBJ1-1
clone size: -
V gene: TRBV5-1
D gene: -

CDR3 protein: CASSIDLSFNQPQHF
CDR3 DNA: TGTGCCAGTAGTATTGACCTCTCCTTCAATCAGCCCCAGCATTTT
J gene: TRBJ1-5
clone size: -
V gene: TRBV19
D gene: -

CDR3 protein: CASSTGTSGRAGEQYF
CDR3 DNA: TGTGCCAGCAGCACTGGGACTAGCGGGAGGGCCGGCGAGCAGTACTTC
J gene: TRBJ2-7
clone size: -
V gene: TRBV5-4
D gene: TRBD2

CDR3 protein: CASRLTLEGGTYEQYF
CDR3 DNA: TGCGCCAGCAGACTCACCCTTGAGGGGGGGACCTACGAGCAGTACTTC
J gene: TRBJ2-7
clone size: -
V gene: TRBV5-1
D gene: -

CDR3 protein: CSVRTSGSAPYEQYF
CDR3 DNA: TGCAGCGTAAGAACTAGCGGGAGCGCTCCCTACGAGCAGTACTTC
J gene: TRBJ2-7
clone size: -
V gene: TRBV29-1
D gene: TRBD2

CDR3 protein: CASSVGQGIYEQYF
CDR3 DNA: TGTGCCAGCAGCGTAGGTCAGGGTATCTACGAGCAGTACTTC
J gene: TRBJ2-7
clone size: -
V gene: TRBV9
D gene: -

CDR3 protein: CASSAEYDQPQHF
CDR3 DNA: TGTGCCAGCAGCGCGGAGTACGATCAGCCCCAGCATTTT
J gene: TRBJ1-5
clone size: -
V gene: TRBV5-5
D gene: -

CDR3 protein: CASSLSGRYEQYF
CDR3 DNA: TGTGCCAGCAGTTTATCAGGGCGGTACGAGCAGTACTTC
J gene: TRBJ2-7
clone size: -
V gene: TRBV28
D gene: -

CDR3 protein: CASSLDRETNEKLFF
CDR3 DNA: TGTGCCAGCAGTCTGGACAGGGAGACTAATGAAAAACTGTTTTTT
J gene: TRBJ1-4
clone size: -
V gene: TRBV6-6
D gene: TRBD1

CDR3 protein: CASSPGGSIKKNIQYF
CDR3 DNA: TGTGCCAGCAGCCCAGGGGGCAGCATTAAAAAAAACATTCAGTACTTC
J gene: TRBJ2-4
clone size: -
V gene: TRBV13
D gene: TRBD1

CDR3 protein: CASSPPGRSGANVLTF
CDR3 DNA: TGTGCCAGCAGCCCACCGGGGAGATCTGGGGCCAACGTCCTGACTTTC
J gene: TRBJ2-6
clone size: -
V gene: TRBV5-4
D gene: -

CDR3 protein: CASRSRGGSANEKLFF
CDR3 DNA: TGTGCCAGCAGGTCCAGGGGGGGATCGGCTAATGAAAAACTGTTTTTT
J gene: TRBJ1-4
clone size: -
V gene: TRBV7-2
D gene: TRBD1

CDR3 protein: CASSGTSGDEQYF
CDR3 DNA: TGTGCCAGCAGCGGGACTAGTGGCGACGAGCAGTACTTC
J gene: TRBJ2-7
clone size: -
V gene: TRBV7-2
D gene: TRBD2

CDR3 protein: CASSLGTGPSEQYF
CDR3 DNA: TGCGCCAGCAGCTTGGGGACAGGGCCAAGCGAGCAGTACTTC
J gene: TRBJ2-7
clone size: once
V gene: TRBV5-1
D gene: TRBD1

CDR3 protein: CASSLLGQGVMEQYF
CDR3 DNA: TGTGCCAGTAGCCTACTCGGACAGGGGGTGATGGAGCAGTACTTC
J gene: TRBJ2-5
clone size: -
V gene: TRBV19
D gene: TRBD1

CDR3 protein: CATSRDRGLGQPQHF
CDR3 DNA: TGTGCCACCAGCAGAGACAGGGGGTTAGGTCAGCCCCAGCATTTT
J gene: TRBJ1-5
clone size: -
V gene: TRBV15
D gene: TRBD1

CDR3 protein: CASSEERQGLMAYEQYF
CDR3 DNA: TGTGCCAGCAGTGAAGAAAGGCAGGGTTTAATGGCCTACGAGCAGTACTTC
J gene: TRBJ2-7
clone size: -
V gene: TRBV6-1
D gene: -

CDR3 protein: CASRLDPRGYEQYF
CDR3 DNA: TGTGCAAGTCGCCTGGATCCCCGGGGATACGAGCAGTACTTC
J gene: TRBJ2-7
clone size: -
V gene: TRBV12-2
D gene: -

CDR3 protein: CASSPGLATATTYEQYF
CDR3 DNA: TGTGCCAGCTCTCCGGGGTTGGCGACAGCGACTACCTACGAGCAGTACTTC
J gene: TRBJ2-7
clone size: -
V gene: TRBV18
D gene: -